The clone carrying this T cell receptor beta chain was seen a single time. What it recognizes is unknown. This sample was included in a study of vaccination effects on CD4 cells after COVID-19. The CDR3 runs to 23 residues. From germline, CDR1 is SNHLY and CDR2 FYNNEI. V dropped 6 bases and J dropped 0; count of bases not matched to a gene: 20. Using immunoSEQ multiplex PCR, the repertoire was profiled, and TCRdb retains in-frame clones only, with some absent. The table records almost 40,000 clones, 82% of them present only once. Study results and limitations: Infection- and vaccine-induced clones contracted markedly late after vaccination.

Once cultured for roughly 10 days, the cells underwent separation to obtain CD4+ T cells. Previously uninfected by SARS-CoV-2, the vaccine recipients also showed negative nucleocapsid antibodies. A half-medium replacement with IL-2 medium was carried out on days 3 and 7. This TCR derives from a human donor who received a COVID-19 vaccine. This chain joins TRBV2 and TRBJ2-1, with TRBD2 matching 16 bases. The specimen was CD4+ T cells from PBMCs cultured without peptide, collected before COVID-19 vaccination. CDR3 protein: CASRFTGTSGGAVAISSYNEQFF. CDR3 sequence (DNA): TGTGCCAGCAGGTTCACCGGGACTAGCGGGGGGGCGGTGGCCATTAGCTCCTACAATGAGCAGTTCTTC. Based on the CDR3 plus reference TRBV2 and TRBJ2-1, the full variable domain is EPEVTQTPSHQVTQMGQEVILRCVPISNHLYFYWYRQILGQKVEFLVSFYNNEISEKSEIFDDQFSVERPDGSNFTLKIRSTKLEDSAMYFCASRFTGTSGGAVAISSYNEQFFGPGTRLTVL.